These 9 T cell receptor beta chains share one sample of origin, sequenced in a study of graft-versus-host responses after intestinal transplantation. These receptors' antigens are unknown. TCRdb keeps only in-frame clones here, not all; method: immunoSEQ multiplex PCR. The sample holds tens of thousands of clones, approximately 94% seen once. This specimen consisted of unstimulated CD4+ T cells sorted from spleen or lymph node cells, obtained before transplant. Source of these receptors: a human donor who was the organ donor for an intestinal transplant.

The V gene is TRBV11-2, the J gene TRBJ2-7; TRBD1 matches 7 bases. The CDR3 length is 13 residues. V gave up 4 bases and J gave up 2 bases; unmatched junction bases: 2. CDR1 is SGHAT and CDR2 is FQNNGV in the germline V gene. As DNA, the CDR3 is TGTGCCAGCAGCTCCGACAGGGCCTACGAGCAGTACTTC. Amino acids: CASSSDRAYEQYF.

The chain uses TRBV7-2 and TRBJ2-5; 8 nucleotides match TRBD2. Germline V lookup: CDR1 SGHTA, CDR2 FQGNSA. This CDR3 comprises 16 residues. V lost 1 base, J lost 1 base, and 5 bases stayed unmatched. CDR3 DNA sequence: TGTGCCAGCAGCTTAGGTCCCACTAGCGGCCAAGAGACCCAGTACTTC. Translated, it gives CASSLGPTSGQETQYF.

The DNA for the CDR3 is TGTGCCAGCAGCTTTCGGGGGCCGGGGGACGAGCAGTACTTC. The encoded protein is CASSFRGPGDEQYF. The chain combines TRBV5-5 with TRBJ2-7; TRBD1 or TRBD2 may be the D gene (6 bases each). CDR1 is SGHKS and CDR2 is YYEKEE in the germline V gene (reference sequence). Trimming shortened V by 2 bases and J by 5 bases, and 14 bases separated the two germline ends. The CDR3 is 14 amino acids.

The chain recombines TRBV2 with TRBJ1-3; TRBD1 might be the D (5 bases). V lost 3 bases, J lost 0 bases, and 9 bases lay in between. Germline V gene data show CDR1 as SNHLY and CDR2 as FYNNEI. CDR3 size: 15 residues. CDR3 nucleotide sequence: TGTGCCAGCAGTGAGACAGATAGCTCTGGAAACACCATATATTTT. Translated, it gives CASSETDSSGNTIYF.

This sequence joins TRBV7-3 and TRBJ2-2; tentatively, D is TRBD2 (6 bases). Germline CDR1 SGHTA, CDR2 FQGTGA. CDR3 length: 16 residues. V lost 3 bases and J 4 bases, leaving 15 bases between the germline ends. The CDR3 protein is CASSFGRIGSTGELFF. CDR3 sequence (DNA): TGTGCCAGCAGCTTTGGGCGGATCGGGAGCACCGGGGAGCTGTTTTTT.

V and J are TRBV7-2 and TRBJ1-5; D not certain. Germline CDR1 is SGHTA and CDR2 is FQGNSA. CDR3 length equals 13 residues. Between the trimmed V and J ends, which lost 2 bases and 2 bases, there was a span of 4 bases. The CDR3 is CASSLRGNQPQHF. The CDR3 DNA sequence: TGTGCCAGCAGCTTACGGGGCAATCAGCCCCAGCATTTT.

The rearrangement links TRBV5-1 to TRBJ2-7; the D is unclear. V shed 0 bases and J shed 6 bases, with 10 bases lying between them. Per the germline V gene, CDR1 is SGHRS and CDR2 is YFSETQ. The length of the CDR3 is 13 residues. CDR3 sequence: CASSLAAGFEQYF. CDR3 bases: TGCGCCAGCAGCTTGGCCGCCGGGTTCGAGCAGTACTTC.

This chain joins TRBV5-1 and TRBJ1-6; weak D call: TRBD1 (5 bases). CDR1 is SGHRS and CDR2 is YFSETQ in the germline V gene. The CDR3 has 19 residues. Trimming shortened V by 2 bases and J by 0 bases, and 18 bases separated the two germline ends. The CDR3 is CASSFWAGTPSSYNSPLHF. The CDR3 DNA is TGCGCCAGCAGCTTTTGGGCAGGGACCCCAAGCTCCTATAATTCACCCCTCCACTTT.

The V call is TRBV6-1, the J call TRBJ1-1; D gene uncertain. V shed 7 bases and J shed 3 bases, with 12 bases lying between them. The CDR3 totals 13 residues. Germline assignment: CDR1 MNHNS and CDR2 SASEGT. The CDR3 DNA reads TGTGCCAGCACCGAAAGGGAGGACACTGAAGCTTTCTTT. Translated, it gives CASTEREDTEAFF.